This entry concerns a single T cell receptor (beta chain). What it binds is unknown. The CDR3 covers 14 residues. Germline V gene sequence: CDR1 MDHEN, CDR2 SYDVKM. V gave up 5 bases and J gave up 2 bases, with 13 bases separating them. These data originate in a study of cytomegalovirus exposure and HLA in healthy donors. Study-wide results and caveats: Equally common other TCR beta chains were less clonally expanded than HLA-associated ones, a later analysis found. With high specificity and sensitivity, the classifier reportedly diagnosed cytomegalovirus status. Usually a TCR sequence was rare, but some public TCRs were found in many donors.

PCR was performed using 60 Vbeta and 13 Jbeta primers. In the authors' workflow: Later work found around 85 million unique TCR beta chains, with approximately 12 million shared. Sequencing used immunoSEQ multiplex PCR; TCRdb keeps in-frame clones, though not all of them. V, J and clone size are those of that table, while D and trimming were read from the DNA. Its clone listing holds 25,000 to 40,000 clones. This chain uses TRBV28 with TRBJ2-7; the D is unclear. This receptor was identified in a man aged 40-49 years in good health and CMV-seronegative. Sequencing was done on a sample of PBMCs. CDR3: CASSLDPRPYEQYF. The CDR3 DNA reads as TGTGCCAGCAGTCTAGACCCGCGACCCTACGAGCAGTACTTC.